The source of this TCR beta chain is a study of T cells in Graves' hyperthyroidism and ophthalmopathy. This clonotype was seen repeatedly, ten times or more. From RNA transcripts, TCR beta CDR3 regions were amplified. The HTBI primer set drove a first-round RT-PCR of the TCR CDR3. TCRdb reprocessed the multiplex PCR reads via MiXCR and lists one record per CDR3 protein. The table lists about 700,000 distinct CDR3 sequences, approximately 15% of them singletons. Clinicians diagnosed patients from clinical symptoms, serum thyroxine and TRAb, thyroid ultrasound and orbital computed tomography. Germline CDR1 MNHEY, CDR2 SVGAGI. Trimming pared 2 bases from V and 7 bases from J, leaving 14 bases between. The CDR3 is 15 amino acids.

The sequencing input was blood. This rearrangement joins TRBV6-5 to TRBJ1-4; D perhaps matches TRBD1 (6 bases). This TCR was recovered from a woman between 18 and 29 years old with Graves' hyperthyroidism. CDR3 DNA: TGTGCCAGCAGTTACGTCCGGGACAATGGTGAAAAACTGTTTTTT. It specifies CASSYVRDNGEKLFF.